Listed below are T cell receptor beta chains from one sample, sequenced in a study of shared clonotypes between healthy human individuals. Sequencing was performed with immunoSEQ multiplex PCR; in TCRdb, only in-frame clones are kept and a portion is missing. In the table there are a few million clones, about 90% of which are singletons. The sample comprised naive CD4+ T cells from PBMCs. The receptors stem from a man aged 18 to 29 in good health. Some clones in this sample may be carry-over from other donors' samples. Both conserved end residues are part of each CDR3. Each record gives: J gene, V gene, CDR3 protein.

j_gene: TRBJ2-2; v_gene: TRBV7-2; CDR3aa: CASSFFVGSPSGELFF
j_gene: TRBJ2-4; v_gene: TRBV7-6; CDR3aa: CASSLGGGSKSVKYF
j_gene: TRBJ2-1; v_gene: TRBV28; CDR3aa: CASIGSSFEQFF
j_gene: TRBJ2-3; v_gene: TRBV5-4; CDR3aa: CASSFGAGADTQYF
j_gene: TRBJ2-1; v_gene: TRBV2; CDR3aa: CASMGGGEQFF
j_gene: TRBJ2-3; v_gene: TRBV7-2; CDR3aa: CASSPPGGYTDTQYF
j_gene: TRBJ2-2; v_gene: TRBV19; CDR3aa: CASSKPGLAIGYPPNTGELFF
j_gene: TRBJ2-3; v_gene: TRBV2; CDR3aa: CASNSGTDTQYF
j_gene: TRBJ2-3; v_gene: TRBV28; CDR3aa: CASSSGASGSSDTQYF
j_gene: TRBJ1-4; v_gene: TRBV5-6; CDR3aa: CASSPSGTNEKLFF
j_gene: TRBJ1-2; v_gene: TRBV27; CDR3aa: CASSLSAGLGYTF
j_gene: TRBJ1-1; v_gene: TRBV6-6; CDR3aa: CASSYTGRGRAFF
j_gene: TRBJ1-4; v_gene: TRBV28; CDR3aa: CASSLNPREGEKLFF
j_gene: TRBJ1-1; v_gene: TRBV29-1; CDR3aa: CSVSRRGKNTEAFF
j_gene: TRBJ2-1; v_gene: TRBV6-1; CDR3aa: CASSEKGAGSYNEQFF
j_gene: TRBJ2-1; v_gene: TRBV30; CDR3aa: CAWSPSTGLAAYNEQFF
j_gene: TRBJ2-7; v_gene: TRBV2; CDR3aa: CANGGPYEQYF
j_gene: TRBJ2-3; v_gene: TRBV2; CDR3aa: CASSATSGRITDTQYF
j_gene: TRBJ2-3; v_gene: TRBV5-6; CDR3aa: CASSSRGLTDTQYF
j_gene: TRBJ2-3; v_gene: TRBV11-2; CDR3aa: CASSLEGGGDTQYF
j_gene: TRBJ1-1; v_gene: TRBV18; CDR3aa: CASSLQGFQTEAFF
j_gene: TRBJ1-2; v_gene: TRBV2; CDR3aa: CASRGQGFAGYTF
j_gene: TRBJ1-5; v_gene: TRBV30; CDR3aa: CAWSVRQISNQPQHF
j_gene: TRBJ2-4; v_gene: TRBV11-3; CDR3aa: CASSPGTDSHIQYF
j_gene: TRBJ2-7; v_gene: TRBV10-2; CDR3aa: CASGRAAYEQYF
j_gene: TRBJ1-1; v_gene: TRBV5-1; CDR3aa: CASSLGRENTEAFF
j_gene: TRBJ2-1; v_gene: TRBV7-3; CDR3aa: CASSLTGADSYNEQFF
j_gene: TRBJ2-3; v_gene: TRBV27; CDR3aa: CASSPDAPEGGGQYF
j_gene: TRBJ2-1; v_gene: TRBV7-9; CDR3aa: CASSPRGGLYNEQFF
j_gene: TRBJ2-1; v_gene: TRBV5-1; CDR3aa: CASSGPASGSTNEQFF
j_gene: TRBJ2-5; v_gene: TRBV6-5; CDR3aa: CASSLEETQYF
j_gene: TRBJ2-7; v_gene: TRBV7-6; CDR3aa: CASSLKDATLSEQYF
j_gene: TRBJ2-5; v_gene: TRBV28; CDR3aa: CASSLSFGLAGGKETQYF
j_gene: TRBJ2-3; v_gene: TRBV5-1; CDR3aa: CASSRESGSYTDTQYF
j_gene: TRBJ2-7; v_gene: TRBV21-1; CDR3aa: CASSKASGPGLGLAGFLGGEQYF
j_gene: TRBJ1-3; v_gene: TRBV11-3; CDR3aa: CASSFDGNTIYF
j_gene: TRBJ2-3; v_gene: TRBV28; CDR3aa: CASNGGLAGTDTQYF
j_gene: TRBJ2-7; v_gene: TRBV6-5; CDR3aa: CASSKPDRGGYEQYF
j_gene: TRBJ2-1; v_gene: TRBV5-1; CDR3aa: CASSLELGGNNEQFF
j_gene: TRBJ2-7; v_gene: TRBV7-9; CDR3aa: CASSLVEQYF
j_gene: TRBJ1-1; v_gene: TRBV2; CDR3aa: CASRAGQTNTEAFF
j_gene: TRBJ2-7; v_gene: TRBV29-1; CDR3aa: CSVVGRVYHEQYF
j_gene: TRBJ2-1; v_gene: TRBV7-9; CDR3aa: CASSVTWAGVGRAYNEQFF
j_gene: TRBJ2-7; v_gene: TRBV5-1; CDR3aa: CASSLGTYYEQYF
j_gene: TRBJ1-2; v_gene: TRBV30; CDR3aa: CAWSSGGNYGYTF
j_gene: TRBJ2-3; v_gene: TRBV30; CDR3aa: CASRGDEADTQYF
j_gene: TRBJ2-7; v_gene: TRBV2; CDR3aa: CASSNPGISYEQYF
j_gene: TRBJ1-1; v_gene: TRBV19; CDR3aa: CASSIAGGAKIGTEAFF
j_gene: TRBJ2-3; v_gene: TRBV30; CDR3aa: CAWSVSPNPRADTQYF
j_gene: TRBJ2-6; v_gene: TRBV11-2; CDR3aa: CASRPNRLVSAANVLTF
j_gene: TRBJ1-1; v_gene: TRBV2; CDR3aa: CASSEQRNTEAFF
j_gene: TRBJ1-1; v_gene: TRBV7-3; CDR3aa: CASSPYMNTEAFF
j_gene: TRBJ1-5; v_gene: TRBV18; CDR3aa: CASSPSTGFMQPQHF
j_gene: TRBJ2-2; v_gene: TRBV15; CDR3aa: CATSRGAAAGELFF